This TCR beta chain was documented in a study of identical twins (dated by TCRdb to the mid-2010s). For the study in its entirety: To test whether fetal clonotypes persist, this study deep-sequenced TCR alpha and beta repertoires from monozygotic twins, from unrelated adults of various ages, and from cord blood. Replicate twin experiments were performed at different times using different library preparation protocols to rule out contamination. Overall results and qualifications from the work: Compared with coincidental sharing between unrelated individuals, out-of-frame TCR alpha sequences shared between twins had an excess of sequences with low generation probability. In monozygotic twins, out-of-frame TCR alpha sharing was systematically underestimated by recombination models, although the models agreed with sharing between unrelated individuals. Excess twin sharing in beta out-of-frame sequences was weaker because fewer shared sequences lowered the signal-to-noise ratio. Fewer insertions were carried by abundant cord blood beta clonotypes, a similar but weaker trend appeared in young adult naive repertoires, and no such trend appeared in memory repertoires. Because the same donors could not be followed over many years, the conclusions depended on cross-sectional statistical analysis. Invariant T cells such as MAIT and iNKT could partly confound zero-insertion analyses, although diverse VJ usage argued against such confounding for most clonotypes.

Trimmed from V: 1 base; trimmed from J: 6 bases; junction bases lacking a gene match: 9. Based on the germline V gene, the CDR1 and CDR2 sequences are MNHNS and SASEGT. Including cysteine and phenylalanine, the CDR3 has 16 amino acids. The entry retains the CDR3 DNA only, 48 bases that are in frame from base 1. The library was obtained by 5' RACE. The sample was run on an Illumina HiSeq 2000. A universal primer binding site was introduced by template switching, and a unique molecular identifier was present in the final cDNA, enabling accurate counting of TCR cDNA molecules. Specific primers in the conserved constant-segment region were used to synthesize first-strand cDNA for the TCR alpha and beta chains. To control for contamination, every cDNA library carried two barcodes: a SMART-Mk sample barcode plus Illumina barcodes. TruSeq adapter sequences and Illumina sample barcodes were added in two successive PCR steps. The TCR alpha and beta cDNA libraries were sequenced on the Illumina HiSeq platform using custom primers. Turning to the authors' computational methods: Raw reads were processed with MiGEC to extract unique molecular identifiers, and MiXCR was used to determine CDR3 positions. For each individual, recombination models were inferred using an EM algorithm with the repgenHMM and IGoR tools. Shared clonotype analysis was performed with the tcR package in R, normalizing sharing by the product of cloneset sizes. To study raw recombination without the effects of thymic and clonal selection, out-of-frame nonproductive sequences were analyzed. TCRdb applied fastp at Q25 and MiXCR to the public reads, then kept only in-frame beta chains. Each CDR3 protein appears once, grouped with its most common genes and DNA. None of the V and J calls come from the authors' own analysis; TCRdb made them. The sample profile shows some 1,700,000 distinct CDR3 sequences; 32% of them were found once. 0.27% of the sample is held by the ten biggest clonotypes.

To note about this clonotype: Its antigen specificity is not known. Base qualities are not at hand, and no much larger clone is one base apart.

Only healthy Caucasian donors were included. The receptor's source is a newborn girl in good health. Specimen: cord blood. The sequence joins TRBV6-1 to TRBJ1-5, with 7 bases in between that match TRBD1. The CDR3 is CASSEEAGGRGQPQHF. The bases are TGTGCCAGCAGTGAAGAGGCAGGGGGTAGGGGTCAGCCCCAGCATTTT.